This T cell receptor (beta chain) emerged from a study of control samples from healthy donors and cancer patients. CDR3 length: 18 residues. Deletions cut 11 bases from V and 4 bases from J, with 30 bases between. Germline V gene sequence: CDR1 LNHDA, CDR2 SQIVND (reference sequence). Here immunoSEQ multiplex PCR was the method, and the copy in TCRdb shows in-frame clones only, minus some. Among over 150,000 clones, roughly nine tenths were seen once, and the ten largest hold just over 1.4%. This rearrangement joins TRBV19 to TRBJ1-5, with no clear D. The sequence derives from a man younger than 45 in good health. The sequenced material came from blood. The CDR3 loop is CAASRWAVSIPGNQPQHF. CDR3 coding DNA: TGTGCCGCTAGCCGGTGGGCAGTCTCGATACCGGGGAATCAGCCCCAGCATTTT. Together with reference TRBV19 and TRBJ1-5, the CDR3 gives the full variable domain: DGGITQSPKYLFRKEGQNVTLSCEQNLNHDAMYWYRQDPGQGLRLIYYSQIVNDFQKGDIAEGYSVSREKKESFPLTVTSAQKNPTAFYLCAASRWAVSIPGNQPQHFGDGTRLSIL.